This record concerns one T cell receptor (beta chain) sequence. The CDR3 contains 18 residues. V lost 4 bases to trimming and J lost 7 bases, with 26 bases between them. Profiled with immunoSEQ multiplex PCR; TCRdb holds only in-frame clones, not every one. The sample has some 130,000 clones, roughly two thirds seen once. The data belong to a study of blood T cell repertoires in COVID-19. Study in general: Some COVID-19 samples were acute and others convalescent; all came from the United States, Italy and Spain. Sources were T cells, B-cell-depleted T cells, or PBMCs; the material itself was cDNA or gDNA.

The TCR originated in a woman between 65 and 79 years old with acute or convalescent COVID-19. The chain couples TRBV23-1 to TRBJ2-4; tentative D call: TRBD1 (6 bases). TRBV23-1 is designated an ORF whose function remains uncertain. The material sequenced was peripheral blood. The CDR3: CASSLTGMLRIPKNIQYF. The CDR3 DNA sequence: TGCGCCAGCAGTCTAACAGGGATGCTCCGTATTCCAAAGAACATTCAGTACTTC.